This T cell receptor (beta chain) was captured by sequencing in a study of blood T cell repertoires in COVID-19. V shed 6 bases, J shed 8 bases, and the junction held 10 bases outside the gene matches. CDR1 MNHEY and CDR2 SVGAGI come from the germline V gene. The CDR3 totals 14 residues. Profiled with immunoSEQ multiplex PCR; TCRdb holds only in-frame clones, not every one. The sample lists over 70,000 clones; 82% were seen once. The sample comprised peripheral blood. V usage is TRBV6-5 and J usage is TRBJ1-2; 9 bases are shared with TRBD1. The receptor comes from a woman aged 60-75 years with acute or convalescent COVID-19. Written as DNA, the CDR3 is TGTGCCAGCAGCTTCCCTTTACAGGGGGCCGGCTACACCTTC. Translation gives CASSFPLQGAGYTF.